The rows below give T cell receptor beta chains drawn from one sample of a study of cytomegalovirus exposure and HLA in healthy donors. Method: immunoSEQ multiplex PCR; TCRdb's copy keeps in-frame clones and lacks some. Counted here are about 230,000 clones, around 89% occurring once; the ten biggest clones make up about 1%. Sequenced material: PBMCs. The receptor source for this set is a woman aged 18-30 years in good health and CMV-seronegative. The CDR3 runs from the conserved cysteine through the conserved F or W. The order of the fields is clone size, V gene, D gene, J gene, CDR3 protein, CDR3 DNA. D genes are given only for firm matches. The listing skips clone size in some rows; elsewhere it reads once, few, many or a size class.

size: .
V: TRBV19
D: TRBD2
J: TRBJ2-7
CDR3: CASSPPGGRVFYEQYF
DNA: TGTGCCAGTAGCCCCCCGGGGGGAAGAGTCTTCTACGAGCAGTACTTC

size: .
V: TRBV18
D: .
J: TRBJ1-2
CDR3: CASSRETNYGYTF
DNA: TGTGCCAGCTCACGCGAGACTAACTATGGCTACACCTTC

size: .
V: TRBV18
D: TRBD1
J: TRBJ1-6
CDR3: CASSYSTGAYNSPLHF
DNA: TGTGCCAGCTCATATTCAACAGGGGCCTATAATTCACCCCTCCACTTT

size: few
V: TRBV10-2
D: TRBD2
J: TRBJ2-5
CDR3: CASSEPGRQETQYF
DNA: TGCGCCAGCAGTGAGCCCGGGAGGCAAGAGACCCAGTACTTC

size: .
V: TRBV27
D: .
J: TRBJ2-5
CDR3: CASSSGLSQETQYF
DNA: TGTGCCAGCAGTTCGGGACTTAGCCAAGAGACCCAGTACTTC

size: few
V: TRBV6-4
D: .
J: TRBJ2-1
CDR3: CASSESRGNNEQFF
DNA: TGTGCCAGCAGTGAATCTCGGGGAAACAATGAGCAGTTCTTC

size: .
V: TRBV6-1
D: TRBD2
J: TRBJ2-7
CDR3: CASSEGLAYYEQYF
DNA: TGTGCCAGCAGTGAAGGACTAGCGTACTACGAGCAGTACTTC

size: .
V: TRBV5-1
D: .
J: TRBJ2-7
CDR3: CASSLSPREQYF
DNA: TGCGCCAGCAGCTTAAGCCCTCGCGAGCAGTACTTC

size: .
V: TRBV18
D: TRBD1
J: TRBJ2-1
CDR3: CASSPRTGSSYNEQFF
DNA: TGTGCCAGCTCACCACGGACAGGGAGCTCCTACAATGAGCAGTTCTTC

size: .
V: TRBV7-2
D: TRBD1
J: TRBJ1-2
CDR3: CASSPGTGDGYGYTF
DNA: TGTGCCAGCAGCCCCGGGACAGGGGACGGCTATGGCTACACCTTC

size: .
V: TRBV7-9
D: .
J: TRBJ1-1
CDR3: CASGQYRVTGTEAFF
DNA: TGTGCCAGCGGCCAATACAGGGTAACGGGCACTGAAGCTTTCTTT

size: .
V: TRBV5-6
D: .
J: TRBJ2-2
CDR3: CASSLLSQMLAGELFF
DNA: TGTGCCAGCAGCTTGTTGTCGCAGATGCTCGCCGGGGAGCTGTTTTTT

size: .
V: TRBV27
D: .
J: TRBJ1-1
CDR3: CASRSITEAFF
DNA: TGTGCCAGCAGGAGCATCACTGAAGCTTTCTTT

size: .
V: TRBV7-2
D: TRBD1
J: TRBJ2-4
CDR3: CASSLEGAANIQYF
DNA: TGTGCCAGCAGCTTAGAGGGGGCAGCAAACATTCAGTACTTC

size: .
V: TRBV5-4
D: .
J: TRBJ2-3
CDR3: CASSSRADTQYF
DNA: TGTGCCAGCAGCTCCCGTGCAGATACGCAGTATTTT

size: .
V: TRBV27
D: .
J: TRBJ2-1
CDR3: CASSSIRGARGYNEQFF
DNA: TGTGCCAGCAGTTCCATTCGCGGGGCGCGGGGTTACAATGAGCAGTTCTTC

size: .
V: TRBV5-4
D: TRBD2
J: TRBJ2-1
CDR3: CASSSGLAGLNEQFF
DNA: TGTGCCAGCAGCTCGGGACTAGCGGGTCTCAATGAGCAGTTCTTC

size: .
V: TRBV9
D: .
J: TRBJ1-4
CDR3: CASSAGQTTNEKLFF
DNA: TGTGCCAGCAGCGCCGGACAGACAACTAATGAAAAACTGTTTTTT

size: few
V: TRBV11-2
D: TRBD2
J: TRBJ2-2
CDR3: CASSSRFIAGGPGTGELFF
DNA: TGTGCCAGCAGCTCGCGTTTCATAGCGGGAGGGCCGGGCACCGGGGAGCTGTTTTTT

size: .
V: TRBV9
D: .
J: TRBJ2-1
CDR3: CASSPQSQRYQQFF
DNA: TGTGCCAGCAGCCCCCAGAGCCAGCGGTACCAGCAGTTCTTC

size: .
V: TRBV5-5
D: .
J: TRBJ1-4
CDR3: CASSFGDQGRGDEKLFF
DNA: TGTGCCAGCAGCTTCGGAGACCAGGGGCGCGGAGATGAAAAACTGTTTTTT

size: .
V: TRBV10-2
D: TRBD1
J: TRBJ1-1
CDR3: CASRVDRAHTEAFF
DNA: TGCGCCAGCAGGGTGGACAGGGCCCACACTGAAGCTTTCTTT

size: once
V: TRBV19
D: TRBD2
J: TRBJ2-7
CDR3: CASSIKLAGSILSYEQYF
DNA: TGTGCCAGTAGTATTAAACTAGCGGGATCCATACTGTCGTACGAGCAGTACTTC

size: .
V: TRBV30
D: .
J: TRBJ2-1
CDR3: CAWTPGGYNEQFF
DNA: TGTGCCTGGACCCCCGGGGGATACAATGAGCAGTTCTTC

size: .
V: TRBV10-3
D: TRBD1
J: TRBJ1-1
CDR3: CAIGQGSTEAFF
DNA: TGTGCCATTGGACAGGGTAGCACTGAAGCTTTCTTT

size: .
V: TRBV7-2
D: TRBD2
J: TRBJ2-5
CDR3: CASSLVPAGGGETQYF
DNA: TGTGCCAGCAGCTTAGTTCCAGCGGGGGGAGGAGAGACCCAGTACTTC

size: few
V: TRBV14
D: TRBD1
J: TRBJ2-6
CDR3: CASRRTGLSGANVLTF
DNA: TGTGCCAGCAGACGGACAGGTCTATCTGGGGCCAACGTCCTGACTTTC

size: .
V: TRBV5-1
D: .
J: TRBJ1-1
CDR3: CASRSSVRAEAFF
DNA: TGCGCGAGTAGAAGTAGCGTTCGAGCTGAAGCTTTCTTT

size: .
V: TRBV18
D: TRBD1
J: TRBJ2-7
CDR3: CASSGGQGNYEQYF
DNA: TGTGCCAGCTCCGGGGGACAGGGCAATTACGAGCAGTACTTC